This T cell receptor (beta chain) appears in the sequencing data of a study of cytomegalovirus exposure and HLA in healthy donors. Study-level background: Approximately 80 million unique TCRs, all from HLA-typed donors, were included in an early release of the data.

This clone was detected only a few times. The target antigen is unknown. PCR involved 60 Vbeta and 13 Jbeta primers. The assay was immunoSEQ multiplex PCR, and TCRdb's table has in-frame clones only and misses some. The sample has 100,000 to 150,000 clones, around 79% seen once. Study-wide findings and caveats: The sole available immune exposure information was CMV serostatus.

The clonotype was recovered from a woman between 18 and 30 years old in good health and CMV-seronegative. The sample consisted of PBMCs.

The CDR3 nucleotides read TGTGCCAGCAGTACTGACAGGGCCCTGAACACTGAAGCTTTCTTT. Its protein product is CASSTDRALNTEAFF. This sequence joins TRBV6-5 and TRBJ1-1, with TRBD1 matching over 7 bases. The ends lost 5 bases at V and 0 bases at J; junction bases unmatched: 6. Germline loops: CDR1 MNHEY, CDR2 SVGAGI. CDR3 length: 15 amino acids.